The rows below give T cell receptor beta chains drawn from one sample of a study of cytomegalovirus exposure and HLA in healthy donors. Here immunoSEQ multiplex PCR was the method, and the copy in TCRdb shows in-frame clones only, minus some. This repertoire includes fewer than 150,000 clones. The specimen sequenced was PBMCs. The receptors derive from a man younger than 35 in good health and CMV-seronegative. Both conserved end residues are part of each CDR3. Fields, in order: D gene, J gene, V gene, CDR3 protein, CDR3 DNA. The D gene is left open where the match is weak.

NA TRBJ1-2 TRBV28 CASSPPRGGVGGYTF TGTGCCAGCAGTCCTCCACGAGGGGGAGTAGGAGGCTACACCTTC
TRBD2 TRBJ2-3 TRBV7-9 CASSSPGLGTDTQYF TGTGCCAGCAGCTCACCGGGACTAGGCACAGATACGCAGTATTTT
TRBD1 TRBJ1-2 TRBV7-8 CASSFDRGNYGYTF TGTGCCAGCAGCTTCGACAGGGGGAACTATGGCTACACCTTC
NA TRBJ1-4 TRBV7-9 CASSSTGWREEKLFF TGTGCCAGCAGCTCTACAGGGTGGCGGGAGGAAAAACTGTTTTTT
NA TRBJ2-3 TRBV4-1 CASSQERGRIDTQYF TGCGCCAGCAGCCAAGAAAGAGGGAGGATAGATACGCAGTATTTT
TRBD1 TRBJ2-7 TRBV27 CASSSPRQGSPIAGEQYF TGTGCCAGCAGTAGTCCTCGACAGGGATCTCCTATCGCGGGCGAGCAGTACTTC
TRBD2 TRBJ2-7 TRBV4-1 CASSRGTSGSVDEQYF TGCGCCAGCAGCCGAGGGACTAGCGGGAGTGTCGACGAGCAGTACTTC
NA TRBJ2-7 TRBV28 CASSERASRAYEQYF TGTGCCAGCAGTGAGAGGGCGTCACGGGCCTACGAGCAGTACTTC
NA TRBJ1-2 TRBV6-1 CASSVTRTTGSNYGYTF TGTGCCAGCAGTGTCACCCGGACCACAGGGTCTAACTATGGCTACACCTTC
NA TRBJ1-5 TRBV18 CASSPTDMQPQHF TGTGCCAGCTCACCAACCGACATGCAGCCCCAGCATTTT
TRBD2 TRBJ2-1 TRBV10-1 CASSERLAGALYNEQFF TGCGCCAGCAGTGAGCGACTAGCGGGGGCCCTATACAATGAGCAGTTCTTC